This T cell receptor (beta chain) was captured by sequencing in a study of T cells expressing NK-cell markers. About the research overall: Source material for TCR beta repertoires consisted of sorted CD3+CD56+NKG2C+, CD3+CD56+NKG2C- and CD3+CD56-NKG2C+ T cells.

Germline CDR1 MGHRA, CDR2 YSYEKL. The CDR3 consists of 16 residues. Using the 5' RACE reads, TCRdb records one entry per CDR3 protein without DNA. Its listing shows approximately 550,000 distinct CDR3 sequences. The chain links TRBV4-1 to TRBJ2-4; TCRdb selects TRBD1, and the lack of DNA leaves this call unchecked. The sequencing sample was made of blood T cells: a sorted CD56 or NKG2C T cell subset, CD4+ or CD8+ T cells, or bulk PBMC T cells (not recorded which). The receptor was isolated from a man between 18 and 29 years old in good health. The CDR3 loop reads CASSLESNYRKNIQYF.